This T cell receptor (beta chain) came from a study of Ad26.COV2.S vaccination and SARS-CoV-2 variants. Indicated treatment: roughly 19 received Ad26.COV2.S at low or high dose, single or two shots; a few received placebo; per-sample allocation not given. Samples were taken on day 63 after the first vaccine or placebo injection. A word on this clone: Its specificity is not known.

This table comes from immunoSEQ multiplex PCR, and its TCRdb copy is limited to in-frame clones, with some not included. The sample carries about 420,000 clones, around 87% recorded once. Broader study findings: Analyses that measured TCR breadth and depth may have underestimated total T cell responses. There was reportedly substantial breadth in spike-specific CD8+ and CD4+ T cell responses after vaccination.

CDR3 length: 15 residues. From germline, CDR1 is SGHNT and CDR2 YYREEE (reference sequence). V dropped 3 bases and J dropped 5; count of bases not matched to a gene: 4. Sequencing used peripheral blood, obtained in a trial of Ad26.COV2.S vaccine versus placebo. The V call is TRBV5-4, the J call TRBJ1-4; 10 bases fit TRBD1. The sequence came from a person aged 18-65 years who received the Ad26.COV2.S COVID-19 vaccine or a placebo. In DNA, the CDR3 is TGTGCCAGCAGCTGGGGACAGGGGACAAATGAAAAACTGTTTTTT. This translates into CASSWGQGTNEKLFF.